This TCR beta chain was sequenced in a study of blood T cell repertoires in COVID-19. Across the study: Samples taken during acute and convalescent COVID-19 were collected in the United States, Italy and Spain. Sources were T cells, B-cell-depleted T cells, or PBMCs; the material itself was cDNA or gDNA.

CDR3 size: 15 residues. V dropped 4 bases and J dropped 3 bases, with 15 bases sitting between them. Germline CDR1 is SEHNR and CDR2 is FQNEAQ (reference sequence). As processed by the authors: Reference gene primer amplification yielded estimated nucleated cell counts. Profiled with immunoSEQ multiplex PCR; TCRdb holds only in-frame clones, not every one. The V and J calls and clone size were taken over from that table, and D and trimming were inferred from the DNA. The sample lists tens of thousands of clones, about nine tenths occurring once. Sample: peripheral blood. This clonotype originated in a woman aged 65 to 85 with acute or convalescent COVID-19. This sequence joins TRBV7-9 and TRBJ1-1; maybe TRBD1 (5 bases). The CDR3 reads CASSSHRGLDTEAFF. In DNA form, the CDR3 reads TGTGCCAGCAGCTCCCACCGGGGGTTGGACACTGAAGCTTTCTTT.